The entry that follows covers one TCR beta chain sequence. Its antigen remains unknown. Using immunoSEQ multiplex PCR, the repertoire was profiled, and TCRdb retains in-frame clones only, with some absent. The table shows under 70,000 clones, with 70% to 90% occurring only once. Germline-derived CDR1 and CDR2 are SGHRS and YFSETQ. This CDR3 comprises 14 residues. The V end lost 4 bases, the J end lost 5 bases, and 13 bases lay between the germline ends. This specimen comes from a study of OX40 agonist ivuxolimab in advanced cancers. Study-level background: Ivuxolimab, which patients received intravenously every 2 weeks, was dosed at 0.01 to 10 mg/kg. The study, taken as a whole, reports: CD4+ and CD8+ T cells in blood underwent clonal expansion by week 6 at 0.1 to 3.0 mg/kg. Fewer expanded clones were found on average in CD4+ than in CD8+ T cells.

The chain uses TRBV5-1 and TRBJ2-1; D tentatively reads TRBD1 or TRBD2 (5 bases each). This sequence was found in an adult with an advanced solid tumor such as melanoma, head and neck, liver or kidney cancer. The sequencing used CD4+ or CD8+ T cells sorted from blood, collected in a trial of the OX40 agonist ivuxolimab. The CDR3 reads CASSKFGANNEQFF. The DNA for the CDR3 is TGCGCCAGCAGCAAGTTCGGGGCCAACAATGAGCAGTTCTTC.